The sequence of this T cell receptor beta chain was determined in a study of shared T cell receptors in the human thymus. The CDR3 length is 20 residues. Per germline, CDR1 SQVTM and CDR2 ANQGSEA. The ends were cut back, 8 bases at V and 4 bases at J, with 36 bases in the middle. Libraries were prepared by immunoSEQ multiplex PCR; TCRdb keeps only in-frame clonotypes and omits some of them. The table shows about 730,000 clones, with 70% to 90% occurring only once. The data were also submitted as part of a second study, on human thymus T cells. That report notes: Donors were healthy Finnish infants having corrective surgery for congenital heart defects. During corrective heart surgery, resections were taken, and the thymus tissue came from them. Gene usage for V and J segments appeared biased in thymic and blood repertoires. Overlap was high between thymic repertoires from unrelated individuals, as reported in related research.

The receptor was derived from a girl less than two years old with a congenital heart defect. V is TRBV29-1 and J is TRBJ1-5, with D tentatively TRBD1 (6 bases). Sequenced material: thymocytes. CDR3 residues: CSSKTGVGSNNDKVNQPQHF. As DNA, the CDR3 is TGCAGCTCCAAGACAGGTGTGGGCTCTAACAACGACAAGGTTAATCAGCCCCAGCATTTT. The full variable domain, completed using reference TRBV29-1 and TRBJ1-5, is SAVISQKPSRDICQRGTSLTIQCQVDSQVTMMFWYRQQPGQSLTLIATANQGSEATYESGFVIDKFPISRPNLTFSTLTVSNMSPEDSSIYLCSSKTGVGSNNDKVNQPQHFGDGTRLSIL.